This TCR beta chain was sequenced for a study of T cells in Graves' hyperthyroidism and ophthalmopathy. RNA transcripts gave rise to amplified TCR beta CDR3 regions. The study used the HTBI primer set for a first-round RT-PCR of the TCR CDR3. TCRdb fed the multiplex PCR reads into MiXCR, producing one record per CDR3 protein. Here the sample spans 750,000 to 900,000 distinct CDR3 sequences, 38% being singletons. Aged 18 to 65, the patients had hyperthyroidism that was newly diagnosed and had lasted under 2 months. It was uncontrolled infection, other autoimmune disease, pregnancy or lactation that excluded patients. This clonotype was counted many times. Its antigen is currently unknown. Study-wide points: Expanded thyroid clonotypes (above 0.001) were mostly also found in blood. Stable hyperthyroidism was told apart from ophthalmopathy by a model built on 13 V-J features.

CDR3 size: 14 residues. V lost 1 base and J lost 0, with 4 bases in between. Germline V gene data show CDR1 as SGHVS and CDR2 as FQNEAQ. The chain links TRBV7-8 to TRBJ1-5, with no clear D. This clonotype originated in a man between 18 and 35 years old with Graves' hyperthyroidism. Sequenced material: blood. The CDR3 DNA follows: TGTGCCAGCAGCTTAGTCGGTAGCAATCAGCCCCAGCATTTT. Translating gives CASSLVGSNQPQHF.